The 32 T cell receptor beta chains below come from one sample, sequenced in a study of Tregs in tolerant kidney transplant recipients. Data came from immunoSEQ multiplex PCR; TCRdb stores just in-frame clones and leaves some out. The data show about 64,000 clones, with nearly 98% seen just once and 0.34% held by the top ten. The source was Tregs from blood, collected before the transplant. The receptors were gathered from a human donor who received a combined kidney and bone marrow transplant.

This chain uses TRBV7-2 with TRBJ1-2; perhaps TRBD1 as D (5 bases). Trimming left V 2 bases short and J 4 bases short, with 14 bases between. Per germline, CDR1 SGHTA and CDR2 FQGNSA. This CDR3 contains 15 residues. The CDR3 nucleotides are TGTGCCAGCAGCTTAAAACAAGGGGCCCCCTATGGCTACACCTTC. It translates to CASSLKQGAPYGYTF. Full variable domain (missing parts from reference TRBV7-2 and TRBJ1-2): GAGVSQSPSNKVTEKGKDVELRCDPISGHTALYWYRQSLGQGLEFLIYFQGNSAPDKSGLPSDRFSAERTGGSVSTLTIQRTQQEDSAVYLCASSLKQGAPYGYTFGSGTRLTVV.

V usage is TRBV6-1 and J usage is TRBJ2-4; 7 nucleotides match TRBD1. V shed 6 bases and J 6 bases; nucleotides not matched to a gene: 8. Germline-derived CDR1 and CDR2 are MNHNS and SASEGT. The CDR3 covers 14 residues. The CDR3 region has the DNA TGTGCCAGCAGGCCCCCGGGACAGTTAAACATTCAGTACTTC. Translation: CASRPPGQLNIQYF.

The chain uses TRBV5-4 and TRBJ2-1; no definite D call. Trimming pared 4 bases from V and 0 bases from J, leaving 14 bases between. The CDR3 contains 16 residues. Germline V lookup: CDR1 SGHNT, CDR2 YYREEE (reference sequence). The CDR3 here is CASSPPHPSSYNEQFF. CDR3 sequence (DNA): TGTGCCAGCAGCCCGCCCCATCCGAGCTCCTACAATGAGCAGTTCTTC. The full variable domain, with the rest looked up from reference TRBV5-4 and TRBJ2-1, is ETGVTQSPTHLIKTRGQQVTLRCSSQSGHNTVSWYQQALGQGPQFIFQYYREEENGRGNFPPRFSGLQFPNYSSELNVNALELDDSALYLCASSPPHPSSYNEQFFGPGTRLTVL.

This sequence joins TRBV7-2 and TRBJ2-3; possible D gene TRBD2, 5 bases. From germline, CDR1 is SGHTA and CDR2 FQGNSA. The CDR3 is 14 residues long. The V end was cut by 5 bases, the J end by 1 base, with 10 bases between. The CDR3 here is CASSKLGRTDTQYF. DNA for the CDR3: TGTGCCAGCAGCAAACTAGGACGCACAGATACGCAGTATTTT.

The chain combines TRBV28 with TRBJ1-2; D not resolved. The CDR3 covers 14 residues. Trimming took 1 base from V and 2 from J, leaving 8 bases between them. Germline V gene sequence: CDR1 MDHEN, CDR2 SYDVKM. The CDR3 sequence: CASSLLPGNYGYTF. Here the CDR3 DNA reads TGTGCCAGCAGTTTATTACCCGGGAACTATGGCTACACCTTC.

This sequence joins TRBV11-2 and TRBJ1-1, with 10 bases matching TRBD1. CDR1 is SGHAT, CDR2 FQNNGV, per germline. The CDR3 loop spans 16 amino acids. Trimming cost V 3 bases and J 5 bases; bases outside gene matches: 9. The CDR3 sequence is CASSFEGQGRRTEAFF. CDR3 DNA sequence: TGTGCCAGCAGCTTCGAGGGACAGGGGCGCAGAACTGAAGCTTTCTTT.

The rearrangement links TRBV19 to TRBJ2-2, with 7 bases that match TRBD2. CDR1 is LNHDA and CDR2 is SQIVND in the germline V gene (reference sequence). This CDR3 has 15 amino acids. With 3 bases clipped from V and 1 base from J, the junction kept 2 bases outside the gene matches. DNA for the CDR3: TGTGCCAGTAGTATCAAGCGGGGGAACACCGGGGAGCTGTTTTTT. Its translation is CASSIKRGNTGELFF. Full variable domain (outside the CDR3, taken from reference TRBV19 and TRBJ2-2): DGGITQSPKYLFRKEGQNVTLSCEQNLNHDAMYWYRQDPGQGLRLIYYSQIVNDFQKGDIAEGYSVSREKKESFPLTVTSAQKNPTAFYLCASSIKRGNTGELFFGEGSRLTVL.

The CDR3 protein is CASSLQGELGYGYTF. The CDR3 coding sequence is TGTGCCAGCAGCTTACAGGGGGAGTTAGGATATGGCTACACCTTC. This chain uses TRBV7-3 with TRBJ1-2, with 7 nucleotides matching TRBD1. The CDR3 is made up of 15 amino acids. Losses at the gene ends were 2 bases for V and 5 bases for J; bases not matched to a gene: 8. From germline, CDR1 is SGHTA and CDR2 FQGTGA.

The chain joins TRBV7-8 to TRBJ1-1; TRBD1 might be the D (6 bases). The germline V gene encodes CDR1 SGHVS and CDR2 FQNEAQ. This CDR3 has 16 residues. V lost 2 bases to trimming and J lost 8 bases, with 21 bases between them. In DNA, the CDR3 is TGTGCCAGCAGCTTATGGTTAGGACCCGGGACACAAGAAGCTTTCTTT. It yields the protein CASSLWLGPGTQEAFF.

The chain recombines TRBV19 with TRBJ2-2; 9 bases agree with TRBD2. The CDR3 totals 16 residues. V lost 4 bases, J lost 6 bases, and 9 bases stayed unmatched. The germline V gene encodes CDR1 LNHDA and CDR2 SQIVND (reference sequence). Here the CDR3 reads CASSTGLAGSPGELFF. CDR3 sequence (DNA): TGTGCCAGTAGTACGGGACTAGCAGGTTCCCCCGGGGAGCTGTTTTTT.

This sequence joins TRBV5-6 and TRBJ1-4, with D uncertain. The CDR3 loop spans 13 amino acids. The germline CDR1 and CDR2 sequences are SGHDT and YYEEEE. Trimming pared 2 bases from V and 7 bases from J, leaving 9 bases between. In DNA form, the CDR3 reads TGTGCCAGCAGCTTAATCTTCGGTGAAAAACTGTTTTTT. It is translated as CASSLIFGEKLFF.

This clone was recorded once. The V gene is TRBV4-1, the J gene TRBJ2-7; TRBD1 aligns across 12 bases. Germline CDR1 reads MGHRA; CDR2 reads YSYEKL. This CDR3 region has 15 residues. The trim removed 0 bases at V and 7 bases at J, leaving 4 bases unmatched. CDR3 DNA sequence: TGCGCCAGCAGCCAAGAGGGGACAGGGGGCTTTGAGCAGTACTTC. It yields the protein CASSQEGTGGFEQYF.

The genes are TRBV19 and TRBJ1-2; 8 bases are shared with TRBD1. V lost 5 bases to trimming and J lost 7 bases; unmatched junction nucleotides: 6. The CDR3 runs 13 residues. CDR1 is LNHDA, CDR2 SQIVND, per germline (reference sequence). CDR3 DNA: TGTGCCAGTAGTCAACAGGGGGAGAGTGGCTACACCTTC. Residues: CASSQQGESGYTF.

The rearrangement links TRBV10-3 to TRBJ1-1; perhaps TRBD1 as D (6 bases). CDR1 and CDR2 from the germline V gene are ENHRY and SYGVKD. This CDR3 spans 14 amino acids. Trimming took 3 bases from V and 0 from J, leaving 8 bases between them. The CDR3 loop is CAISERTVNTEAFF. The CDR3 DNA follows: TGTGCCATCAGTGAAAGGACAGTGAACACTGAAGCTTTCTTT.

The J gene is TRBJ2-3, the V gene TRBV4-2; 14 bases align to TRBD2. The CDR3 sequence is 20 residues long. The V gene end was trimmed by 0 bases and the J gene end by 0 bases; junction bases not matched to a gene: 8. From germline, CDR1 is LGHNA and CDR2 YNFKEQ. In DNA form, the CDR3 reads TGTGCCAGCAGCCAAGATGTATGGACTAGCGGGGGGTCTAGCACAGATACGCAGTATTTT. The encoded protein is CASSQDVWTSGGSSTDTQYF.

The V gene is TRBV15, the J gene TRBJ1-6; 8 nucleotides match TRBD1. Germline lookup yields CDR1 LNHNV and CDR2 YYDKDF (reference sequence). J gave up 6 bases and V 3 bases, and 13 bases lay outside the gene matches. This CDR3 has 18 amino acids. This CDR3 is CATSSGDRGARTNSPLHF. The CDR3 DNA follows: TGTGCCACCAGCAGTGGAGACAGGGGCGCCCGTACTAATTCACCCCTCCACTTT. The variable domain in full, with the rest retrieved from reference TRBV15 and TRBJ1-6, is DAMVIQNPRYQVTQFGKPVTLSCSQTLNHNVMYWYQQKSSQAPKLLFHYYDKDFNNEADTPDNFQSRRPNTSFCFLDIRSPGLGDTAMYLCATSSGDRGARTNSPLHFGNGTRLTVT.

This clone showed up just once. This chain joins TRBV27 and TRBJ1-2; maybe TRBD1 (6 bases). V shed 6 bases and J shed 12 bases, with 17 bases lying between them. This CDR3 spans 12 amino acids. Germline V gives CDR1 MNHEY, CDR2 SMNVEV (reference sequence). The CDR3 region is CASRGSRGKNTF. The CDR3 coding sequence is TGTGCCAGCAGAGGTAGCAGGGGTAAGAACACCTTC.

CDR3 region: CASSIQGMNTEAFF. Written as DNA, the CDR3 is TGTGCCAGCTCGATACAGGGGATGAACACTGAAGCTTTCTTT. The rearrangement links TRBV18 to TRBJ1-1; TRBD1 matches 7 bases. The CDR3 runs to 14 residues. From germline, CDR1 is KGHSH and CDR2 LQKENI. Germline trimming cut 6 bases from V and 0 bases from J; bases unmatched to any gene: 4. The complete variable domain, with remaining parts taken from reference TRBV18 and TRBJ1-1, reads NAGVMQNPRHLVRRRGQEARLRCSPMKGHSHVYWYRQLPEEGLKFMVYLQKENIIDESGMPKERFSAEFPKEGPSILRIQQVVRGDSAAYFCASSIQGMNTEAFFGQGTRLTVV.

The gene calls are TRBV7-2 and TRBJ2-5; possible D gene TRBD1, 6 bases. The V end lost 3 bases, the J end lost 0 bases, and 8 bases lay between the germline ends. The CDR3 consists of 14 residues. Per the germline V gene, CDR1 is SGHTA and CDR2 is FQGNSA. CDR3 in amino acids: CASSLDRYQETQYF. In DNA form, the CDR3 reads TGTGCCAGCAGCTTGGACAGATACCAAGAGACCCAGTACTTC.

The CDR3 DNA reads TGTGCCAGCAGCCGGGGTAGTCCTGGAAACACCATATATTTT. This codes for CASSRGSPGNTIYF. This sequence joins TRBV7-2 and TRBJ1-3, with D uncertain. The CDR3 has 14 residues. The V gene lost 5 bases and the J gene lost 2 bases, with 10 bases spanning the gap. The germline V gene has CDR1 SGHTA and CDR2 FQGNSA.

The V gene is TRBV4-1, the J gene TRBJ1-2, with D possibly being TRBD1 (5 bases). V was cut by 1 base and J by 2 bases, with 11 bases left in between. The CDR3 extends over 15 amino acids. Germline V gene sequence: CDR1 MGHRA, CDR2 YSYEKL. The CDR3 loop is CASSQGGVRNYGYTF. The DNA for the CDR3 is TGCGCCAGCAGCCAAGGGGGGGTACGAAACTATGGCTACACCTTC.

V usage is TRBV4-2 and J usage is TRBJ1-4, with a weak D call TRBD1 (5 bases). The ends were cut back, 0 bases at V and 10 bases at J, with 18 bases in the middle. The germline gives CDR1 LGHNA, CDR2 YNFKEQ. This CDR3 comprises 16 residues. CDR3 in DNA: TGTGCCAGCAGCCAAGATTTCCAAGGGGTTAGGGGAAAACTGTTTTTT. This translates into CASSQDFQGVRGKLFF.

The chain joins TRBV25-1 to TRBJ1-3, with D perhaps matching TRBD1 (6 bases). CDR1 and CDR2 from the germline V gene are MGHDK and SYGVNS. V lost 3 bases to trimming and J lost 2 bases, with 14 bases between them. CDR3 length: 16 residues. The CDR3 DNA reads TGTGCCAGCAGTGATGGGACAAGGCAGCCTGGAAACACCATATATTTT. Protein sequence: CASSDGTRQPGNTIYF.

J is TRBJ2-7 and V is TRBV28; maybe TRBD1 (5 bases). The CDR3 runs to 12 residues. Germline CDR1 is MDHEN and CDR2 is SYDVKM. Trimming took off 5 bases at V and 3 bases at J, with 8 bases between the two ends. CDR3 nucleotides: TGTGCCAGCAGTCTACAGGACTACGAGCAGTACTTC. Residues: CASSLQDYEQYF.

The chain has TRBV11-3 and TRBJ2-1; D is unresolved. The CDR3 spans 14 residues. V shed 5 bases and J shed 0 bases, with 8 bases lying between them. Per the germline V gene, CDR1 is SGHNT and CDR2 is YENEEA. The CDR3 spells CASSPGYSYNEQFF. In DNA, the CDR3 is TGTGCCAGCAGCCCAGGATACTCCTACAATGAGCAGTTCTTC.

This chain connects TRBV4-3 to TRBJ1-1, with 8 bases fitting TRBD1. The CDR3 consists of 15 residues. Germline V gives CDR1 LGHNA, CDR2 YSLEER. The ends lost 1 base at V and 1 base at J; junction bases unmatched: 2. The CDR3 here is CASSQGQGTNTEAFF. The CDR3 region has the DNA TGCGCCAGCAGCCAAGGACAGGGGACGAACACTGAAGCTTTCTTT.

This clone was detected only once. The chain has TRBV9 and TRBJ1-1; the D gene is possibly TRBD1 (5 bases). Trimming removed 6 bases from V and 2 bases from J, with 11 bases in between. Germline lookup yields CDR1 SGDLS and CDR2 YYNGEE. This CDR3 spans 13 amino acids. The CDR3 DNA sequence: TGTGCCAGCAAAACGGGGGATAACACTGAAGCTTTCTTT. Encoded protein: CASKTGDNTEAFF.

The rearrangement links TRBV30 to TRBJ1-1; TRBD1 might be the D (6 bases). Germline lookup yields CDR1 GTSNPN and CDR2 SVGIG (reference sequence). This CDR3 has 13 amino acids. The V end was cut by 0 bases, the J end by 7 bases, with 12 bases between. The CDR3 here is CAWSVVRGIEAFF. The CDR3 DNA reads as TGTGCCTGGAGTGTAGTCAGGGGTATTGAAGCTTTCTTT.

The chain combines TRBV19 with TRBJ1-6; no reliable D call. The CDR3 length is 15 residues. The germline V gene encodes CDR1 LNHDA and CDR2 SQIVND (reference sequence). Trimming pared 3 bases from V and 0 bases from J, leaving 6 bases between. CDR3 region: CASSIWSSYNSPLHF. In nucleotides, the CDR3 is TGTGCCAGTAGTATTTGGAGCTCCTATAATTCACCCCTCCACTTT.

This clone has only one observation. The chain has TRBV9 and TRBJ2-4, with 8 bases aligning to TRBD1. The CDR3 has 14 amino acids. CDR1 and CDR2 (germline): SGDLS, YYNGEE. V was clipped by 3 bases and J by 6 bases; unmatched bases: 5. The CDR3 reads CASSDGTGLNIQYF. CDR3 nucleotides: TGTGCCAGCAGCGACGGGACAGGTTTAAACATTCAGTACTTC.

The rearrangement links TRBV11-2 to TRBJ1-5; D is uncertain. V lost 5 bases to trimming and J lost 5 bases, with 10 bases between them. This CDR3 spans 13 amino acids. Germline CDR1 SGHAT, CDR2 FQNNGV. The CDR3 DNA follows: TGTGCCAGCAGCCCACTCCCGGATCAGCCCCAGCATTTT. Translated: CASSPLPDQPQHF.

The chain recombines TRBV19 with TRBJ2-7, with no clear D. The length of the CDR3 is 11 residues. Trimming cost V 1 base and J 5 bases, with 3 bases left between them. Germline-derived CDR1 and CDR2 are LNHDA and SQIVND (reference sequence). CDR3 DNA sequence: TGTGCCAGTAGTATAGCGGACGAGCAGTACTTC. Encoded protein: CASSIADEQYF.